This T cell receptor (beta chain) was identified during a study of T cell repertoires in cytomegalovirus infection. Study-level findings and limits: HLA-C-restricted CMV clonotypes gave the most frequent clonotype in two of eight donors.

Each CDR3 protein is one row after TCRdb ran MiXCR on the reads. The profile shows nearly 700,000 distinct CDR3 sequences, around a third of them singletons. On this clonotype: No antigen is known for it.

Trimming cost V 7 bases and J 7 bases; bases outside gene matches: 10. The CDR3 runs to 15 residues. The germline V gene encodes CDR1 SGHRS and CDR2 YFSETQ. The sample was cultured PBMCs, taken from culture after CMV antigen stimulation. The source of this sequence is a human donor in good health (CMV status not recorded). Some clones in this sample may be carry-over from other donors' samples. The V and J genes are TRBV5-1 and TRBJ2-1; 11 nucleotides line up with TRBD2. CDR3 protein: CASARTTSGTNEQFF. CDR3 nucleotide sequence: TGCGCCAGCGCTCGAACGACTAGCGGGACGAATGAGCAGTTCTTC.